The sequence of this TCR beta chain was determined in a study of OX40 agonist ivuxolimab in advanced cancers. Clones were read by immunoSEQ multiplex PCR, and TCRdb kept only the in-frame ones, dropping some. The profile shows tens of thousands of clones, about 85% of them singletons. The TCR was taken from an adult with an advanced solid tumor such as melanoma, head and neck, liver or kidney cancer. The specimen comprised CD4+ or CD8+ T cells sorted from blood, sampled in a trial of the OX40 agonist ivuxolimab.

CDR3 in amino acids: CASSPIAGGSVSYNEQFF. DNA for the CDR3: TGCGCCAGCAGCCCGATAGCGGGAGGCTCGGTCTCCTACAATGAGCAGTTCTTC. V is TRBV4-3 and J is TRBJ2-1; 10 nucleotides match TRBD2. This CDR3 is built from 18 residues. The germline CDR1 and CDR2 sequences are LGHNA and YSLEER. V dropped 4 bases and J dropped 0; count of bases not matched to a gene: 9.